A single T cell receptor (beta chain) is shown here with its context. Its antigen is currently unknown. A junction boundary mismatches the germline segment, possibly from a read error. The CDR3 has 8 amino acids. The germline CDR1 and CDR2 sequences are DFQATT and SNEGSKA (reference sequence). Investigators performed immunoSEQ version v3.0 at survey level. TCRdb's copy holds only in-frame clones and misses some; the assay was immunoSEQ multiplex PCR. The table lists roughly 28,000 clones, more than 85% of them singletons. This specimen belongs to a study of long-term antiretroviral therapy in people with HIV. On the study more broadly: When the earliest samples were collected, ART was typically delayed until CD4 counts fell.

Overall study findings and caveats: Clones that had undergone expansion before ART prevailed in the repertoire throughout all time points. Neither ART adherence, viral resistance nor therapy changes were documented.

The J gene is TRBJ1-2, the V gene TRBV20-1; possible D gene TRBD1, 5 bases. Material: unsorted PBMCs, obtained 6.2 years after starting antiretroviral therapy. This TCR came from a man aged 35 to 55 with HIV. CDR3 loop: CSAAGIPF. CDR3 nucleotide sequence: TGCAGTGCCGCAGGGATCCCCTTC.